This is a list of T cell receptor beta chains from one sample in a study of blood T cell repertoires in COVID-19. Sequenced by immunoSEQ multiplex PCR; TCRdb stores in-frame clones only, minus some. This sample yields 400,000 to 550,000 clones, of which 70% to 90% are seen a single time; 1.5% to 2% belongs to the top ten. Sequences were obtained from PBMCs or T cells enriched from blood (not recorded which). Receptor source: a woman under 30 with acute COVID-19. Both conserved end residues are part of each CDR3. A D gene is named only where the DNA matches it firmly. Where a row states a size, it is once, few, many or the class of an expanded clone; other rows omit it.

d_gene,j_gene,v_gene,abundance,CDR3aa,CDR3nt
TRBD1,TRBJ1-2,TRBV7-8,.,CAILRDSDNYGYTF,TGTGCCATCCTCCGGGACAGTGACAACTATGGCTACACCTTC
.,TRBJ2-7,TRBV3-1/TRBV3-2,.,CASSQDQITRAEQYF,TGTGCCAGCAGCCAAGACCAAATAACGCGAGCCGAGCAGTACTTC
.,TRBJ1-4,TRBV7-8,.,CASSLGGEKLFF,TGTGCCAGCAGCTTAGGAGGGGAAAAACTGTTTTTT
TRBD1,TRBJ2-7,TRBV30,.,CACGTAYEQYF,TGTGCCTGCGGGACAGCTTACGAGCAGTACTTC
.,TRBJ1-4,TRBV20-1,.,CSASRGGGEKLFF,TGCAGTGCTAGTAGGGGAGGAGGCGAAAAACTGTTTTTT
.,TRBJ2-3,TRBV5-4,.,CASSLRPSDTQYF,TGTGCCAGCAGCTTGCGTCCGTCAGATACGCAGTATTTT
.,TRBJ1-6,TRBV27,.,CASKKIIGFISPLHF,TGTGCCAGCAAGAAGATAATCGGGTTTATTTCACCCCTCCACTTT
TRBD2,TRBJ2-7,TRBV3-1/TRBV3-2,.,CASSQTSGRPYEQYF,TGTGCCAGCAGCCAGACTAGCGGGAGACCCTACGAGCAGTACTTC
.,TRBJ2-2,TRBV4-2,.,CASSQDLGGGGSIIGELFF,TGTGCCAGCAGCCAAGATCTAGGGGGTGGCGGGTCTATTATCGGGGAGCTGTTTTTT
TRBD1,TRBJ1-1,TRBV7-9,.,CASSAGQADTEAFF,TGTGCCAGCAGCGCGGGACAGGCGGACACTGAAGCTTTCTTT
TRBD1,TRBJ1-3,TRBV6-5,.,CASSRQQGSGNTIYF,TGTGCCAGCAGTCGACAACAGGGGTCTGGAAACACCATATATTTT
TRBD2,TRBJ2-7,TRBV13,.,CASSLRRGAYEQYF,TGTGCCAGCAGCTTGAGGCGGGGGGCGTACGAGCAGTACTTC
.,TRBJ2-1,TRBV7-2,.,CASGLNEQFF,TGTGCCAGCGGGCTGAATGAGCAGTTCTTC
.,TRBJ2-1,TRBV4-1,.,CASSHLKGDGEQFF,TGCGCCAGCAGCCACCTCAAGGGGGACGGTGAGCAGTTCTTC
.,TRBJ1-4,TRBV27,.,CASSANQGTNEKLFF,TGTGCCAGCAGTGCTAACCAGGGAACTAATGAAAAACTGTTTTTT
.,TRBJ1-4,TRBV11-2,.,CASSLNEKLFF,TGTGCCAGCAGCCTAAACGAAAAACTGTTTTTT
TRBD2,TRBJ2-1,TRBV27,.,CASSFHRDYIEQFF,TGTGCCAGCAGTTTCCATCGGGACTACATCGAGCAGTTCTTC
.,TRBJ1-2,TRBV6-2/TRBV6-3,.,CASSPPSGGYGYTF,TGTGCCAGCAGCCCCCCCAGTGGAGGATATGGCTACACCTTC
.,TRBJ1-4,TRBV7-9,.,CASTFRDTYEKLFF,TGTGCCAGCACCTTCCGGGACACGTATGAAAAACTGTTTTTT
TRBD1,TRBJ1-6,TRBV7-8,.,CASSWSGTENSPLHF,TGTGCCAGCAGCTGGAGTGGGACAGAAAATTCACCCCTCCACTTT
.,TRBJ2-1,TRBV4-1,once,CASSPLGDSYNEQFF,TGCGCCAGCAGCCCCTTAGGGGATTCCTACAATGAGCAGTTCTTC
.,TRBJ2-5,TRBV5-4,.,CASGTGDQETQYF,TGTGCCAGCGGCACGGGGGATCAAGAGACCCAGTACTTC
TRBD2,TRBJ2-3,TRBV28,.,CASSLGGAPPTDTQYF,TGTGCCAGCAGTTTGGGAGGGGCCCCCCCCACAGATACGCAGTATTTT
.,TRBJ1-5,TRBV18,.,CASSRTADQPQHF,TGTGCCAGCTCGCGAACAGCGGATCAGCCCCAGCATTTT